This TCR beta chain was recovered during a study of patients and donors after allogeneic stem cell transplantation. The CDR3 runs to 15 residues. The germline V gene encodes CDR1 KGHSH and CDR2 LQKENI. Germline trimming cut 0 bases from V and 8 bases from J; bases unmatched to any gene: 7. Using its own MiXCR run on the RT-PCR reads, TCRdb lists one record per CDR3 protein. The table has tens of thousands of distinct CDR3 sequences, 5% seen once. The chain links TRBV18 to TRBJ2-5; TRBD2 aligns across 9 bases. Sequenced input: blood, either unsorted or a sorted T cell fraction (not recorded which). This clonotype was obtained from a human donor who was either an allogeneic HSCT recipient or a stem cell or donor lymphocyte infusion donor (not recorded which). It is not recorded whose cells these are; they may come from a transplant donor. CDR3 region: CASSPPSAGGLTQYF. The CDR3, as DNA: TGTGCCAGCTCACCACCGTCAGCGGGAGGCCTTACCCAGTACTTC. The variable domain in full, with the rest retrieved from reference TRBV18 and TRBJ2-5, is NAGVMQNPRHLVRRRGQEARLRCSPMKGHSHVYWYRQLPEEGLKFMVYLQKENIIDESGMPKERFSAEFPKEGPSILRIQQVVRGDSAAYFCASSPPSAGGLTQYFGPGTRLLVL.